This TCR beta chain stems from a study of shared clonotypes between healthy human individuals. Study conclusions and caveats: Naive subsets tended to show greater estimated richness than memory subsets. What rarefaction showed was incomplete sorted-subset sequencing despite large depth. It was the few donors that limited the genetic and exposure-history diversity represented. Among several donors, roughly 5% of naive CD4 clonotypes were found in common.

Concerning this clone: The antigen is not known. The same CDR3 can be traced to other DNA sequences in this sample.

Assay: immunoSEQ multiplex PCR; the TCRdb copy retains only in-frame clones and omits some. The sample includes about 770,000 clones, 55% to 75% of them seen just once. The V gene end was trimmed by 0 bases and the J gene end by 2 bases; junction bases not matched to a gene: 10. There are 18 residues in the CDR3. CDR1 is MGHRA and CDR2 is YSYEKL in the germline V gene. Sequencing was carried out using memory CD4+ T cells sorted from blood. The subset here: CD45RA-negative fraction. The source is a woman aged 25 to 45 in good health. The genes are TRBV4-1 and TRBJ2-1; 7 bases line up with TRBD2. CDR3 nucleotides: TGCGCCAGCAGCCAAGATCGAGGCGGGGAGGGCCCCTACAATGAGCAGTTCTTC. Protein: CASSQDRGGEGPYNEQFF.